The clone carrying this T cell receptor (beta chain) was seen repeatedly, ten times or more. Its antigen is undetermined. Trimming pared 3 bases from V and 1 base from J, leaving 10 bases between. The CDR3 has 14 residues. Germline CDR1 and CDR2: KGHSH and LQKENI. TCRdb re-derived calls from the 5' RACE reads in MiXCR, one entry per CDR3 protein. The table has approximately 250,000 distinct CDR3 sequences, more than 6.5% seen once. This sample was included in a study of T cells after yellow fever vaccination. Findings and caveats of the study: Most primary-vaccination clones reappeared after the booster (around 95% CD4, 88% CD8).

V and J are TRBV18 and TRBJ2-7, with D uncertain. The sequence was obtained from a man aged 25-40 years who received the YFV17D yellow fever vaccine. Material: CD4+ T cells sorted from PBMCs, obtained on the day of the yellow fever booster vaccination. In nucleotides, the CDR3 is TGTGCCAGCTCACCCGACCGAAATTCCTACGAGCAGTACTTC. Translated: CASSPDRNSYEQYF. Based on the CDR3 plus reference TRBV18 and TRBJ2-7, the full variable domain is NAGVMQNPRHLVRRRGQEARLRCSPMKGHSHVYWYRQLPEEGLKFMVYLQKENIIDESGMPKERFSAEFPKEGPSILRIQQVVRGDSAAYFCASSPDRNSYEQYFGPGTRLTVT.